This TCR beta chain was sequenced for a study of blood T cell repertoires in COVID-19. Study-wide background: Donors in the United States, Italy and Spain gave samples during acute or convalescent COVID-19. From T cells, B-cell-depleted T cells, or PBMCs came the material, which was cDNA or gDNA.

Only a few counts were recorded for this clone. In the authors' methods: Reference gene primer amplification in the assay estimated nucleated cell counts. Using immunoSEQ multiplex PCR, the repertoire was profiled, and TCRdb retains in-frame clones only, with some absent. The V and J calls and clone size were taken over from that table, and D and trimming were inferred from the DNA. The profile shows hundreds of thousands of clones, roughly 83% of them singletons. This receptor was obtained from a woman in her sixties or seventies with active or convalescent COVID-19. Sequenced: peripheral blood.

The DNA for the CDR3 is TGTGCCTCCGGACAGGGAACCGATACGCAGTATTTT. The encoded protein is CASGQGTDTQYF. The chain uses TRBV7-8 and TRBJ2-3; 8 positions agree with TRBD1. CDR3 length: 12 residues. V shed 11 bases and J 6 bases; nucleotides not matched to a gene: 7. Germline CDR1 SGHVS, CDR2 FQNEAQ.